The clone carrying this TCR beta chain was counted only a few times. Antigen unknown. This sample was included in a study of early T cells in non-severe SARS-CoV-2 infection. Unique molecular identifiers tagged individual cDNA molecules. TCRdb processed the 5' RACE reads anew with MiXCR; each CDR3 protein has one entry. The sample comprises around 75,000 distinct CDR3 sequences, roughly 10% of which are singletons, and 5.5% to 7% rests with the top ten. Overall study findings and caveats: Matching against VDJdb likely underestimated virus-specific expansions, favoring anti-spike CD8.

The sequence came from an adult who was a healthcare worker with PCR-confirmed SARS-CoV-2 infection or an uninfected control (not recorded which). Sequencing was carried out using whole blood.

The CDR3 DNA follows: TGCGCCAGCAGTGAGAGGGGCGGGAGGACCAGTGGCGAGCAGTACTTC. It is translated as CASSERGGRTSGEQYF. The rearrangement links TRBV10-2 to TRBJ2-7; 8 bases match TRBD2. This CDR3 region has 16 residues. With 2 bases clipped from V and 6 bases from J, the junction kept 12 bases outside the gene matches. Germline V gene sequence: CDR1 WSHSY, CDR2 SAAADI.